Below, 27 T cell receptor beta chains from the same sample are listed, as sequenced in a study of OX40 agonist ivuxolimab in advanced cancers. The assay was immunoSEQ multiplex PCR, and TCRdb's table has in-frame clones only and misses some. The sample consists of tens of thousands of clones, about 89% of them appearing once. The specimen comprised CD4+ or CD8+ T cells sorted from blood, sampled in a trial of the OX40 agonist ivuxolimab. All receptors come from an adult with an advanced solid tumor such as melanoma, head and neck, liver or kidney cancer.

The CDR3 DNA follows: TGCGCCAGCTCCCAGGCCGGGGAGCTGTTTTTT. Protein sequence: CASSQAGELFF. The V gene is TRBV5-1, the J gene TRBJ2-2; D not certain. CDR1 SGHRS and CDR2 YFSETQ come from the germline V gene. V was cut by 7 bases and J by 6 bases, with 7 bases left in between. The length of the CDR3 is 11 residues. Using reference TRBV5-1 and TRBJ2-2 for the parts outside the CDR3, the full variable domain is KAGVTQTPRYLIKTRGQQVTLSCSPISGHRSVSWYQQTPGQGLQFLFEYFSETQRNKGNFPGRFSGRQFSNSRSEMNVSTLELGDSALYLCASSQAGELFFGEGSRLTVL.

In this sample, this clone turned up once. The chain combines TRBV7-8 with TRBJ2-5; 13 bases are a match to TRBD2. This CDR3 comprises 16 residues. Losses at the gene ends were 4 bases for V and 3 bases for J; bases not matched to a gene: 5. The germline gives CDR1 SGHVS, CDR2 FQNEAQ. The CDR3 sequence is CASSSGLAGTKETQYF. The CDR3 coding sequence is TGTGCCAGCAGCTCGGGACTAGCGGGAACCAAAGAGACCCAGTACTTC.

The chain uses TRBV11-2 and TRBJ2-7; the match to TRBD1 covers 7 bases. The length of the CDR3 is 13 residues. CDR1 and CDR2 from the germline V gene are SGHAT and FQNNGV. V gave up 5 bases and J gave up 7 bases; unmatched junction bases: 8. The CDR3 DNA reads TGTGCCAGCAGCCCTCCCGACAGGGATGAGCAGTACTTC. Its translation: CASSPPDRDEQYF.

The rearrangement links TRBV14 to TRBJ2-3; D remains unclear. Germline CDR1 reads SGHDN; CDR2 reads FVKESK. Trimming shortened V by 3 bases and J by 4 bases, and 14 bases separated the two germline ends. The CDR3 has 15 residues. The CDR3 coding sequence is TGTGCCAGCAGCCAGTCCAGGTTGGGCGCAGATACGCAGTATTTT. It specifies CASSQSRLGADTQYF.

The chain recombines TRBV7-8 with TRBJ2-3; 7 bases agree with TRBD2. The CDR3 consists of 15 residues. V lost 4 bases and J lost 0; bases outside the gene matches: 4. Germline lookup yields CDR1 SGHVS and CDR2 FQNEAQ. The DNA for the CDR3 is TGTGCCAGCAGCTGGAGACTAGCAAGCACAGATACGCAGTATTTT. Its protein product is CASSWRLASTDTQYF.

The J gene is TRBJ1-1, the V gene TRBV27; perhaps TRBD1 as D (5 bases). V was cut by 0 bases and J by 4 bases, with 12 bases left in between. The V gene's germline CDR1 is MNHEY and CDR2 SMNVEV (reference sequence). The CDR3 totals 15 residues. DNA of the CDR3: TGTGCCAGCAGTTTATCGAGTCAGGGTTCCACTGAAGCTTTCTTT. Translated, it gives CASSLSSQGSTEAFF.

V and J are TRBV9 and TRBJ2-1, with D maybe TRBD2 (6 bases). V dropped 4 bases and J dropped 3 bases, with 17 bases sitting between them. Germline-derived CDR1 and CDR2 are SGDLS and YYNGEE. The CDR3 is 16 amino acids. The CDR3 nucleotides read TGTGCCAGCAGCCCCGGGGGTAGCGGCCTCTACAATGAGCAGTTCTTC. It specifies CASSPGGSGLYNEQFF.

The V and J genes are TRBV5-1 and TRBJ2-1; 10 bases match TRBD1. From germline, CDR1 is SGHRS and CDR2 YFSETQ. This CDR3 comprises 15 residues. Trimming removed 3 bases from V and 8 bases from J; junction bases left unmatched: 8. The CDR3 DNA reads TGCGCCAGCAGCTCCGGGACAGGGGCAGGGGATGAGCAGTTCTTC. Translated: CASSSGTGAGDEQFF.

This chain connects TRBV6-5 to TRBJ1-5; D is unclear. The germline gives CDR1 MNHEY, CDR2 SVGAGI. The CDR3 has 11 residues. The germline V and J ends were trimmed by 6 bases and 6 bases, with 6 bases remaining between them. The CDR3 coding sequence is TGTGCCAGCAGGGAGGGTCAGCCCCAGCATTTT. Its translation: CASREGQPQHF.

The J gene is TRBJ2-5, the V gene TRBV5-6; D is uncertain. CDR3 length equals 13 residues. The germline V gene has CDR1 SGHDT and CDR2 YYEEEE. The V end was cut by 1 base, the J end by 0 bases, with 4 bases between. CDR3 sequence reads: CASSLTYQETQYF. The CDR3 DNA follows: TGTGCCAGCAGCTTGACATACCAAGAGACCCAGTACTTC.

The V call is TRBV7-9, the J call TRBJ2-5; 9 bases fit TRBD1. V trimming: 1 base; J trimming: 1 base; junction bases outside the gene matches: 7. CDR3 length: 17 amino acids. Germline assignment: CDR1 SEHNR and CDR2 FQNEAQ (reference sequence). The CDR3 here is CASSLVGQGLSQETQYF. For the CDR3, the DNA is TGTGCCAGCAGCTTAGTTGGACAGGGGTTGTCCCAAGAGACCCAGTACTTC.

V usage is TRBV6-6 and J usage is TRBJ1-2, with no clear D. Between the trimmed V and J ends, which lost 6 bases and 5 bases, there was a span of 16 bases. Germline CDR1 is MNHNY and CDR2 is SVGAGI (reference sequence). The CDR3 has 14 residues. CDR3 amino acids: CASSPNGGLYGYTF. The CDR3 region has the DNA TGTGCCAGCAGCCCTAACGGCGGGTTATATGGCTACACCTTC.

The chain couples TRBV11-3 to TRBJ2-3, with D unresolved. This CDR3 contains 13 residues. V was cut by 5 bases and J by 6 bases, with 12 bases left in between. Per the germline V gene, CDR1 is SGHNT and CDR2 is YENEEA. CDR3 amino acids: CASSETAADTQYF. Written as DNA, the CDR3 is TGTGCCAGCAGCGAGACCGCAGCTGATACGCAGTATTTT.

This chain connects TRBV4-3 to TRBJ2-1; D is perhaps TRBD1 or TRBD2 (5 bases each). Trimming pared 4 bases from V and 1 base from J, leaving 11 bases between. The CDR3 extends over 15 amino acids. CDR1 is LGHNA and CDR2 is YSLEER in the germline V gene. As DNA, the CDR3 is TGCGCCAGCAGCCCAAGTTGGGGGTCCTACAATGAGCAGTTCTTC. It yields the protein CASSPSWGSYNEQFF.

The rearrangement links TRBV28 to TRBJ2-7; TRBD2 might be the D (6 bases). This CDR3 is 14 amino acids long. Trimming pared 5 bases from V and 0 bases from J, leaving 11 bases between. Germline V gives CDR1 MDHEN, CDR2 SYDVKM. Here the CDR3 DNA reads TGTGCCAGCAGTGCCGGGGGTAGCTCCTACGAGCAGTACTTC. This gives the protein CASSAGGSSYEQYF.

On this clone itself: Relative to the germline gene, one junction end is altered; a read error may explain this. The chain is built from TRBV7-7 and TRBJ2-2, with 11 positions matching TRBD1. This CDR3 comprises 15 residues. CDR1 SSHAT and CDR2 FNYEAQ come from the germline V gene (reference sequence). CDR3: CASSPGTGGSGELFF. CDR3 nucleotide sequence: TGTGCTAGCAGCCCCGGGACAGGGGGATCCGGGGAGCTGTTTTTT.

The V call is TRBV13, the J call TRBJ2-3, with a tentative D call TRBD2 (5 bases). Trimming cost V 5 bases and J 8 bases, with 17 bases left between them. Germline CDR1 PRHDT, CDR2 FYEKMQ (reference sequence). The CDR3 loop spans 14 amino acids. The CDR3 loop reads CASSNRTEGVTQYF. The CDR3 nucleotides are TGTGCCAGCAGCAATAGGACCGAGGGTGTTACGCAGTATTTT.

The genes are TRBV2 and TRBJ2-3; D gene ambiguous. The CDR3 contains 16 residues. Germline CDR1 SNHLY, CDR2 FYNNEI. Trimming took off 4 bases at V and 5 bases at J, with 19 bases between the two ends. The CDR3 sequence: CASSGSVGSGLDTQYF. CDR3 in DNA: TGTGCCAGCAGTGGGTCGGTTGGTTCGGGTTTAGATACGCAGTATTTT.

This rearrangement joins TRBV9 to TRBJ2-2; 8 nucleotides line up with TRBD2. Germline V lookup: CDR1 SGDLS, CDR2 YYNGEE. The CDR3 has 18 amino acids. V shed 0 bases, J shed 0 bases, and the junction held 7 bases outside the gene matches. The CDR3 sequence is CASSVGGTSGSNTGELFF. The CDR3 DNA is TGTGCCAGCAGCGTAGGGGGAACTAGCGGTTCGAACACCGGGGAGCTGTTTTTT.

This chain uses TRBV5-4 with TRBJ1-3, with D unclear. Germline lookup yields CDR1 SGHNT and CDR2 YYREEE (reference sequence). With 4 bases removed from V and 1 base from J, the gap between germline ends came to 9 bases. This CDR3 region has 14 residues. CDR3 protein: CASSIDTSGNTIYF. The CDR3 region has the DNA TGTGCCAGCAGCATTGACACGTCTGGAAACACCATATATTTT.

The J gene is TRBJ1-5, the V gene TRBV7-9; 8 nucleotides agree with TRBD1. Germline V CDR1 and CDR2: SEHNR, FQNEAQ (reference sequence). The CDR3 covers 15 residues. With V trimmed by 5 bases and J by 6 bases, 9 bases remained unmatched. CDR3 DNA: TGTGCCAGCAGCCCAACAGGGGGGGGTGGTCAGCCCCAGCATTTT. It is translated as CASSPTGGGGQPQHF.

This rearrangement joins TRBV27 to TRBJ2-3, with unresolved D. Germline V gives CDR1 MNHEY, CDR2 SMNVEV (reference sequence). This CDR3 comprises 13 residues. Trimming pared 7 bases from V and 6 bases from J, leaving 14 bases between. CDR3 loop: CASTLVGDDTQYF. CDR3 bases: TGTGCCAGCACCTTAGTAGGCGATGATACGCAGTATTTT.

Concerning this clone itself: This sample includes further DNA sequences coding for the same CDR3. The rearrangement uses TRBV13 and TRBJ2-7; D gene unclear. The CDR3 contains 14 residues. From germline, CDR1 is PRHDT and CDR2 FYEKMQ (reference sequence). The V and J ends lost 0 bases and 0 bases respectively, with 6 bases between them. The CDR3 loop reads CASSLGRSSYEQYF. CDR3 DNA: TGTGCCAGCAGCTTAGGTCGGAGCTCCTACGAGCAGTACTTC.

The chain has TRBV9 and TRBJ2-1; D is possibly TRBD1 or TRBD2 (5 bases each). Germline loops: CDR1 SGDLS, CDR2 YYNGEE. V was trimmed by 4 bases and J by 6 bases, leaving 26 bases between them. This CDR3 contains 18 residues. CDR3 nucleotide sequence: TGTGCCAGCAGCAACACCAGAGGGGTGGGAGAAGTCGGCAATGAGCAGTTCTTC. Translating it yields CASSNTRGVGEVGNEQFF.

The chain combines TRBV13 with TRBJ2-5; 10 bases map to TRBD2. The V and J ends lost 4 bases and 1 base, in that order; junction bases with no gene match: 6. The CDR3 runs 16 residues. Germline V gives CDR1 PRHDT, CDR2 FYEKMQ (reference sequence). In nucleotides, the CDR3 is TGTGCCAGCAGCTCCTCTATAGCGGGAGGCCAAGAGACCCAGTACTTC. Its translation: CASSSSIAGGQETQYF.

This chain uses TRBV28 with TRBJ1-3; D possibly corresponds to TRBD1 (5 bases). CDR1 is MDHEN, CDR2 SYDVKM, per germline. V was trimmed by 3 bases and J by 2 bases, leaving 8 bases between them. The CDR3 length is 14 residues. CDR3 DNA sequence: TGTGCCAGCAGTTTTGGGGGTGCTGGAAACACCATATATTTT. Protein sequence: CASSFGGAGNTIYF.

CDR3 bases: TGTGCCAGTACCCCCCGGGCGCATAGCCAAGAGACCCAGTACTTC. Its protein is CASTPRAHSQETQYF. V and J are TRBV19 and TRBJ2-5; D is ambiguous. This CDR3 has 15 residues. CDR1 is LNHDA, CDR2 SQIVND, per germline (reference sequence). Trimming cost V 7 bases and J 1 base, with 16 bases left between them.